Given below is one T cell receptor (beta chain) in context. This entry belongs to a study of blood T cell repertoires in COVID-19. Study-wide background: Samples taken during acute and convalescent COVID-19 were collected in the United States, Italy and Spain. Nucleic acid was either cDNA or gDNA, and it came from T cells, B-cell-depleted T cells, or PBMCs.

TCRdb's copy holds only in-frame clones and misses some; the assay was immunoSEQ multiplex PCR. The repertoire holds some 190,000 clones, with around 80% as singletons. The CDR3 totals 17 residues. Germline CDR1 reads PRHDT; CDR2 reads FYEKMQ (reference sequence). The germline V and J ends were trimmed by 0 bases and 7 bases, with 22 bases remaining between them. Patients from Seattle were sampled longitudinally, starting during active infection. The receptor was isolated from a woman older than 75 with COVID-19, enrolled during active disease. The specimen was peripheral blood. The V call is TRBV13, the J call TRBJ2-7, with D maybe TRBD2 (6 bases). CDR3 bases: TGTGCCAGCAGCTTAGGGCCCCGGGACTGGGTAGGGCATGAGCAGTACTTC. It translates to CASSLGPRDWVGHEQYF.